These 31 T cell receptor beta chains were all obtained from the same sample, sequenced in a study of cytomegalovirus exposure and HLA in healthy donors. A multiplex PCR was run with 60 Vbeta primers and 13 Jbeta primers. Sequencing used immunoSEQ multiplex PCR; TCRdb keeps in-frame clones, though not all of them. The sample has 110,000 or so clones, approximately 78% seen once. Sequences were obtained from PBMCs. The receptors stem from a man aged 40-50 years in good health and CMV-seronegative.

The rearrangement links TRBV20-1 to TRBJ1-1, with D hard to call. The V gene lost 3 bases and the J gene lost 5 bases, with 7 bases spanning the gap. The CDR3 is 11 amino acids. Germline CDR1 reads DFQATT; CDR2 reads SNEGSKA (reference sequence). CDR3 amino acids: CSASQATEAFF. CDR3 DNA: TGCAGTGCTAGTCAGGCAACTGAAGCTTTCTTT.

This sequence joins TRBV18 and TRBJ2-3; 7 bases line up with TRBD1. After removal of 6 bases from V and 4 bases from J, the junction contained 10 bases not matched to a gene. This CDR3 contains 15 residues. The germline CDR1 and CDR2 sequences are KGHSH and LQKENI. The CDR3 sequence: CASSPPDRASDTQYF. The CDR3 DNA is TGTGCCAGCTCCCCTCCAGACAGGGCGTCAGATACGCAGTATTTT.

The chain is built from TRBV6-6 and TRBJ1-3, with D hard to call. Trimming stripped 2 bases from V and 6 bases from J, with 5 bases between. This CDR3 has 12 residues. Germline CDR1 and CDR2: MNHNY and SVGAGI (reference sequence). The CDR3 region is CASSYSENTIYF. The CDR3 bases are TGTGCCAGCAGTTACAGCGAAAACACCATATATTTT.

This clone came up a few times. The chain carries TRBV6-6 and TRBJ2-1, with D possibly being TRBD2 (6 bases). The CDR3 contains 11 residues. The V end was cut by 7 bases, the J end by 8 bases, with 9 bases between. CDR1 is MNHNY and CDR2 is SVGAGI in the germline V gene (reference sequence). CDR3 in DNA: TGTGCCAGCAAGAGGAGGGATGAGCAGTTCTTC. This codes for CASKRRDEQFF.

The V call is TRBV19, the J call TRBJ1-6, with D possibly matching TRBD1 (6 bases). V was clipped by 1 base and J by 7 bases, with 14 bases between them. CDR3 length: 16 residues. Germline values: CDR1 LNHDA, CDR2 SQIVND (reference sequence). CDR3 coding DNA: TGTGCCAGTAGTATAGTAGGGGGATTTGGGAATTCACCCCTCCACTTT. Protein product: CASSIVGGFGNSPLHF.

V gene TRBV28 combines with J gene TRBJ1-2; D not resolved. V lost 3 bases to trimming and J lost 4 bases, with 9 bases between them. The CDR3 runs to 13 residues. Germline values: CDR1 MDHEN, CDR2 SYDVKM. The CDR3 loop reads CASSLGLSYGYTF. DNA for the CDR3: TGTGCCAGCAGTTTGGGCCTCAGCTATGGCTACACCTTC.

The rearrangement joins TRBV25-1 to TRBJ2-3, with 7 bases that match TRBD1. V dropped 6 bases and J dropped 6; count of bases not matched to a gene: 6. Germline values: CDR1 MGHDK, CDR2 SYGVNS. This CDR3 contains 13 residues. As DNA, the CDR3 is TGTGCCAGCAGCCTACAGGGGTGGGATACGCAGTATTTT. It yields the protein CASSLQGWDTQYF.

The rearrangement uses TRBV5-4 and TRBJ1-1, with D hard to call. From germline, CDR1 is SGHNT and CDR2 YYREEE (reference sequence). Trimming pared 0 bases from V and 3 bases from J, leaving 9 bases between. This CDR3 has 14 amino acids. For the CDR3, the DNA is TGTGCCAGCAGCTTGGACGGGCGGGACACTGAAGCTTTCTTT. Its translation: CASSLDGRDTEAFF. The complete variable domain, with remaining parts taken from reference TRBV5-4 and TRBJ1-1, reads ETGVTQSPTHLIKTRGQQVTLRCSSQSGHNTVSWYQQALGQGPQFIFQYYREEENGRGNFPPRFSGLQFPNYSSELNVNALELDDSALYLCASSLDGRDTEAFFGQGTRLTVV.

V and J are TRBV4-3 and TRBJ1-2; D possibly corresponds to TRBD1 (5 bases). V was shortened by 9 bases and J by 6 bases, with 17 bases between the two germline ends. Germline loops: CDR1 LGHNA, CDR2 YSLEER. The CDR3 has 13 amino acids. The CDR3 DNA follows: TGCGCCAGTGGCCGTGGAGGGACCAATGGCTACACCTTC. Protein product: CASGRGGTNGYTF.

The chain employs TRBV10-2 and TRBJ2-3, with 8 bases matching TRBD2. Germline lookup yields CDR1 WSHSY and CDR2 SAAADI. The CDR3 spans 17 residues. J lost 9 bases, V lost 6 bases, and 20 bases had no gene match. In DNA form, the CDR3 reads TGCGCCAGCAGCGCTTTTGGGACTAGGTACCTCTCCGACACGCAGTATTTT. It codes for CASSAFGTRYLSDTQYF.

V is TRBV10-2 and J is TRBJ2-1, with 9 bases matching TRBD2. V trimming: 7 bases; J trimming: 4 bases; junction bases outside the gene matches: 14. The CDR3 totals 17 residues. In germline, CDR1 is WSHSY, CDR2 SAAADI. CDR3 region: CASTPNRLAGSYNEQFF. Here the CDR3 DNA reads TGCGCCAGCACCCCGAATCGGCTAGCGGGAAGTTACAATGAGCAGTTCTTC.

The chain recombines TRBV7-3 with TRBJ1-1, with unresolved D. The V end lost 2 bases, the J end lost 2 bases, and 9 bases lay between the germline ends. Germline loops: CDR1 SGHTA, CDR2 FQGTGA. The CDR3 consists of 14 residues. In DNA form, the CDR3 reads TGTGCCAGCAGCTTAGGGCAGGCCAACACTGAAGCTTTCTTT. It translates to CASSLGQANTEAFF.

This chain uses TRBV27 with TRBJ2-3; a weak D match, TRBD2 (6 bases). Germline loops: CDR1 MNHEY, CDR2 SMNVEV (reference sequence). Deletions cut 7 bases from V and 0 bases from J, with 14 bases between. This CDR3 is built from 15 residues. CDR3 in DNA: TGTGCCAGCACGAACGGGGCGGGGAGCACAGATACGCAGTATTTT. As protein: CASTNGAGSTDTQYF.

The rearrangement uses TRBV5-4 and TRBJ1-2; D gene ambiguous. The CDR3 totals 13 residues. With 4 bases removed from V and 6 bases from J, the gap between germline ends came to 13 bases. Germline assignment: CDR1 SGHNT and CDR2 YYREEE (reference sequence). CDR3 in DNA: TGTGCCAGCAGCCATGAGGTTGATGATGGCTACACCTTC. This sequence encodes CASSHEVDDGYTF.

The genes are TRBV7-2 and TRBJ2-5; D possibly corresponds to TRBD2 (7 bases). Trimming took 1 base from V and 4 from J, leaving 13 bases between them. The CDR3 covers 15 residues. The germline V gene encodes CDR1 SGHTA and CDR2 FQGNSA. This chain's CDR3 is CASSLVFGGAETQYF. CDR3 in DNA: TGTGCCAGCAGCTTAGTTTTTGGGGGGGCAGAGACCCAGTACTTC.

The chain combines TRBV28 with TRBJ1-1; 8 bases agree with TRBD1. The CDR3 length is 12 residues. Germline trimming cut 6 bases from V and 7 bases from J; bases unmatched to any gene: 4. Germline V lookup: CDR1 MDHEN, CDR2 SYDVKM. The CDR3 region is CASSRTGIEAFF. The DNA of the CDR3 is TGTGCCAGCAGCCGGACAGGGATTGAAGCTTTCTTT.

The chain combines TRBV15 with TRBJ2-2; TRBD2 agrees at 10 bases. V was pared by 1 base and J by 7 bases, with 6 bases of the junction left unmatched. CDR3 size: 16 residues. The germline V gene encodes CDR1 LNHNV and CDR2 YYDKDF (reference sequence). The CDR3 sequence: CATSRGARTSGGELFF. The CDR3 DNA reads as TGTGCCACCAGCAGAGGGGCCCGGACTAGCGGCGGGGAGCTGTTTTTT.

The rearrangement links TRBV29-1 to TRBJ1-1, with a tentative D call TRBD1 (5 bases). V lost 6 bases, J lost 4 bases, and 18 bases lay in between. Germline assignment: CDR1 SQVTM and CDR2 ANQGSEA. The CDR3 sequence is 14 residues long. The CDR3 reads CSVALAWTSTEAFF. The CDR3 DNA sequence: TGCAGCGTAGCTCTCGCCTGGACATCCACTGAAGCTTTCTTT. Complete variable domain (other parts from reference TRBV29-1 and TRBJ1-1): SAVISQKPSRDICQRGTSLTIQCQVDSQVTMMFWYRQQPGQSLTLIATANQGSEATYESGFVIDKFPISRPNLTFSTLTVSNMSPEDSSIYLCSVALAWTSTEAFFGQGTRLTVV.

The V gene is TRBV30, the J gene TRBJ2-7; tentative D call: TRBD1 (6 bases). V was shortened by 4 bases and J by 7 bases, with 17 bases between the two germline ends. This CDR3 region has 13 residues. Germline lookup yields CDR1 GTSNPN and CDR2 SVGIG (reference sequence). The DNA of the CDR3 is TGTGCCTGGACCCCCGGGCTCCAGGGGGAGCAGTACTTC. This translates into CAWTPGLQGEQYF.

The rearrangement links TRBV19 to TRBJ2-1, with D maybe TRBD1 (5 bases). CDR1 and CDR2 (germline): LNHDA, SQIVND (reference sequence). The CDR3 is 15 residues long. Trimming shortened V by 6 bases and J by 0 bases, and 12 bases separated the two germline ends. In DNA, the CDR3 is TGTGCCAGTAGACCGGACACGAGCTCCTACAATGAGCAGTTCTTC. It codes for CASRPDTSSYNEQFF.

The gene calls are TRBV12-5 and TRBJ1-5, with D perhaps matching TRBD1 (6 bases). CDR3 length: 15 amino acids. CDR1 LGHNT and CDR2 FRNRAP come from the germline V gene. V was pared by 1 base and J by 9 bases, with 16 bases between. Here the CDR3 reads CASGLEGRGGLPQHF. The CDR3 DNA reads TGTGCTAGTGGTTTGGAGGGCAGGGGAGGGTTGCCCCAGCATTTT.

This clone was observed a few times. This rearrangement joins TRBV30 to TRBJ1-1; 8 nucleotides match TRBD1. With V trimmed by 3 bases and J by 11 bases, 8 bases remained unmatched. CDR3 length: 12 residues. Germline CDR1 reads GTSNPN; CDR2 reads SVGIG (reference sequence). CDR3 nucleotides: TGTGCCTGGAGACTGGGACAGGTCAGCGCTTTCTTT. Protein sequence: CAWRLGQVSAFF. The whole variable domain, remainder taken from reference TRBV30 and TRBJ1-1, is SQTIHQWPATLVQPVGSPLSLECTVEGTSNPNLYWYRQAAGRGLQLLFYSVGIGQISSEVPQNLSASRPQDRQFILSSKKLLLSDSGFYLCAWRLGQVSAFFGQGTRLTVV.

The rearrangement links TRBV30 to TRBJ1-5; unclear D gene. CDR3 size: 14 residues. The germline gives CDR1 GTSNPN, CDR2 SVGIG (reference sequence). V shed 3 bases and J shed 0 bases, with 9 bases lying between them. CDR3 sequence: CAWSTVVSNQPQHF. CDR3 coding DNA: TGTGCCTGGAGCACAGTGGTTAGCAATCAGCCCCAGCATTTT.

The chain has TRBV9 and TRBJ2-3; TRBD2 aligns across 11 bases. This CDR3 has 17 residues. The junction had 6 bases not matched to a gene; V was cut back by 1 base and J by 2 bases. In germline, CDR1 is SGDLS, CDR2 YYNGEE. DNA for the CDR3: TGTGCCAGCAGCGTAAGATCTAGCGGGGGGCCCACAGATACGCAGTATTTT. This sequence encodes CASSVRSSGGPTDTQYF.

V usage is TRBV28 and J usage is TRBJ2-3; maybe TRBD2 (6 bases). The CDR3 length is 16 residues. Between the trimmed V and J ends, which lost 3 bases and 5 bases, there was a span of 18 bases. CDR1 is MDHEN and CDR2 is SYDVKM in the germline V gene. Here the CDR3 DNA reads TGTGCCAGCAGTTTTTATCTGCGGGAAGGAGGAGATACGCAGTATTTT. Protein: CASSFYLREGGDTQYF.

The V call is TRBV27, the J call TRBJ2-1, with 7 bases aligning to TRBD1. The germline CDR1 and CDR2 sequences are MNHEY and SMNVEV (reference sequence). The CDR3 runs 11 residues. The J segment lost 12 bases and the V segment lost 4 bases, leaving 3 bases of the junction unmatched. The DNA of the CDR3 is TGTGCCAGCAGTTCCTGGACAGGGCAGTTCTTC. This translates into CASSSWTGQFF.

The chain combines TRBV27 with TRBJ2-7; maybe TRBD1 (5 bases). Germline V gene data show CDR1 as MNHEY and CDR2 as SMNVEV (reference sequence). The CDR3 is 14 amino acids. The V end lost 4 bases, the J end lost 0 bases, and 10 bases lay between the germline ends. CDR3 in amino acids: CASSSRQNSYEQYF. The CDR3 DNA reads TGTGCCAGCAGTTCCAGACAGAACTCCTACGAGCAGTACTTC.

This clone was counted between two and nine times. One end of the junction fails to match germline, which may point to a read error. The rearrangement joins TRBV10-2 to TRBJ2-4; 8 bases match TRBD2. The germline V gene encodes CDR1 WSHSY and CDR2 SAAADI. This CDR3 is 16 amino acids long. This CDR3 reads CASSDTEAGAKNTQYF. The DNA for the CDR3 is TGCGCCAGCAGTGATACTGAAGCGGGAGCCAAAAACACTCAGTACTTC.

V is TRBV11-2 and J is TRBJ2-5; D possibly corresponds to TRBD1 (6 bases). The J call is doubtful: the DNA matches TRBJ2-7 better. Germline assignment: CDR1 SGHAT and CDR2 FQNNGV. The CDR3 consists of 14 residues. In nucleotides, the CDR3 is TGTGCCAGCAGCTCCGGGACACCCTCCTACGAGCAGTACTTC. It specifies CASSSGTPSYEQYF.

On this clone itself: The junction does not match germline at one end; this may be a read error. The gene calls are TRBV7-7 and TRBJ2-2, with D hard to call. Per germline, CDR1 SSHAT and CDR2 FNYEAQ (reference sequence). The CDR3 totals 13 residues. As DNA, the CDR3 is TGTGCTAGCAGCTCTCGGGTGTCAGAGGAGCTGTTTTTT. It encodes CASSSRVSEELFF.

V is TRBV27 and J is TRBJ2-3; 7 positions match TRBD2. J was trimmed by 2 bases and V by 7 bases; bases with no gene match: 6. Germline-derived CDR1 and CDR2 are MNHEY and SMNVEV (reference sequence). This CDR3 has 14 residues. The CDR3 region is CASTPAGITDTQYF. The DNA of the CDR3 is TGTGCCAGCACCCCAGCGGGGATCACAGATACGCAGTATTTT.